This T cell receptor (beta chain) emerged from a study of cytomegalovirus exposure and HLA in healthy donors. Deletions cut 0 bases from V and 1 base from J, with 6 bases between. Germline V CDR1 and CDR2: LGHNA, YNFKEQ. The CDR3 has 14 amino acids. This clone was recorded only once. Its antigen remains unidentified. General study results and limits: Some 150 TCR beta chains were listed as cytomegalovirus-associated. Sequencing had likely introduced a cluster of highly shared sequence variants as an artifact. Immune exposure information comprised only CMV serostatus. Certain indistinguishable V segments, among them TRBV6-2 and TRBV6-3, were excluded.

Researchers ran the PCR with 60 Vbeta and 13 Jbeta primers. Using immunoSEQ multiplex PCR, the repertoire was profiled, and TCRdb retains in-frame clones only, with some absent. The table lists approximately 100,000 clones, more than 60% of them singletons. This receptor was identified in a man in his 60s in good health and CMV-seronegative. The V gene is TRBV4-2, the J gene TRBJ1-2; D is uncertain. Material for sequencing was PBMCs. The CDR3 nucleotides are TGTGCCAGCAGCCAAGAACCCGGTAACTATGGCTACACCTTC. Residues: CASSQEPGNYGYTF.